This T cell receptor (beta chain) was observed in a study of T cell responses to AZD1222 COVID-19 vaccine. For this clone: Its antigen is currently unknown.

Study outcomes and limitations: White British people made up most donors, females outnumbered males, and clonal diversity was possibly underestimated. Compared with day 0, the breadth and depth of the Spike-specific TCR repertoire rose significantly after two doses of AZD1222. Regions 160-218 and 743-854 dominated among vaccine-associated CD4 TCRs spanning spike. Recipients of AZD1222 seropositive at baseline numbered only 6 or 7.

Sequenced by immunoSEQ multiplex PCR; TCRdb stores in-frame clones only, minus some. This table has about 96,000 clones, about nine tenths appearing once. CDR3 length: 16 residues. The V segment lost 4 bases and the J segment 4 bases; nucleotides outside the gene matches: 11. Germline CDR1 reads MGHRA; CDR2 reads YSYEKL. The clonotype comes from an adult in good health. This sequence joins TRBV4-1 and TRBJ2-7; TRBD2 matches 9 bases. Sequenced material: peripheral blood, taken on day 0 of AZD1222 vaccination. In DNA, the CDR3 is TGCGCCAGCAGCCCCTCCCGACTAGCGGACCGTTACGAGCAGTACTTC. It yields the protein CASSPSRLADRYEQYF.